The TCR beta chain described here comes from a study of blood T cells in healthy people across ages. Study-level results: Strongly correlated with naive T cell percentage was TCR beta diversity. Possibly confounding the expanded clonotype changes was the fact that donor CMV status was unknown. Aged donors had fewer naive CD4+ cells and lower diversity than long-lived donors.

Per germline, CDR1 SGHRS and CDR2 YFSETQ. V was pared by 2 bases and J by 1 base, with 4 bases of the junction left unmatched. The CDR3 is 17 amino acids. A second PCR of 7 to 11 cycles used a sample-barcoded 5' primer and a J-beta primer mix. MiXCR, applied by TCRdb to the 5' RACE reads, yields one record per CDR3 protein. The sample lists roughly 800,000 distinct CDR3 sequences; more than 25% were seen once. A note on this clonotype: The antigen remains undetermined.

These data were also reused for a study on T cells of mothers and their children. That publication notes: Unrelated mother-child pairs always had slightly, but never significantly, lower normalized overlap than related pairs.

The chain carries TRBV5-1 and TRBJ2-1; 12 bases agree with TRBD2. Sequencing was carried out using blood. The TCR sequence derives from a boy aged 5-17 years in good health. As DNA, the CDR3 is TGCGCCAGCAGCTTTGTACTAGCGGGGGGTTCCTACAATGAGCAGTTCTTC. Protein: CASSFVLAGGSYNEQFF.